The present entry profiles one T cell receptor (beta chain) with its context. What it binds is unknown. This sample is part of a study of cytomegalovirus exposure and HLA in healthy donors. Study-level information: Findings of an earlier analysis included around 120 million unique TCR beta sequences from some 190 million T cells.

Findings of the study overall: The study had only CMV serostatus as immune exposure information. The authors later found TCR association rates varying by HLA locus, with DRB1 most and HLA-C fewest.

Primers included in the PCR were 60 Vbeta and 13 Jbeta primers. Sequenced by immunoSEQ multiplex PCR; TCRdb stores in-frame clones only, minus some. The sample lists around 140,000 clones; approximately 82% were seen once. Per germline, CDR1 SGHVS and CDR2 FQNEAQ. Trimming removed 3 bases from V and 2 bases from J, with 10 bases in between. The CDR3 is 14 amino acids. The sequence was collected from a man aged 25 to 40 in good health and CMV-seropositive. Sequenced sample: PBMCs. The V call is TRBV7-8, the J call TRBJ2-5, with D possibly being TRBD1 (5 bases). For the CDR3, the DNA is TGTGCCAGCAGCTTTGTCGACAGTCAAGAGACCCAGTACTTC. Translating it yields CASSFVDSQETQYF.